The following is a T cell receptor beta chain sequence with its context. Its target is not known. The method was immunoSEQ multiplex PCR; TCRdb's version includes in-frame clones alone and lacks a portion of them. Among about 83,000 clones listed, around 89% were seen once. Per germline, CDR1 MNHNS and CDR2 SASEGT. This CDR3 region has 16 residues. V lost 3 bases to trimming and J lost 5 bases, with 17 bases between them. The sample is drawn from a study of T cell responses to AZD1222 COVID-19 vaccine. Study-level information: Second doses that came at about 4 or about 12 weeks were put together.

Study observations and caveats: Clonal diversity was possibly underestimated, and white British individuals and females predominated among donors. Repertoires were collected only later (after the peak T cell response had occurred). Reportedly, close to half of spike-specific TCRs are directed against unmutated variant regions.

Here the sequenced sample was peripheral blood, taken on day 0 of AZD1222 vaccination. This TCR derives from an adult in good health. The chain combines TRBV6-1 with TRBJ1-5; tentatively, D is TRBD1 (5 bases). Here the CDR3 DNA reads TGTGCCAGCAGTGACGCTCCCGGCGCGGGGCATCAGCCCCAGCATTTT. It codes for CASSDAPGAGHQPQHF.